This T cell receptor (beta chain) was identified in a study of identical twins. Study-wide results and limits: Twin sharing of out-of-frame TCR alpha was underestimated by models in monozygotic pairs.

Worth noting for this clonotype: Its antigen is not known.

TCRdb reanalysed the 5' RACE reads using MiXCR and keeps one entry per CDR3 protein. The repertoire consists of a few hundred thousand distinct CDR3 sequences, with approximately 12% occurring once and the leading ten covering 4% to 5%. This CDR3 comprises 19 residues. Per germline, CDR1 LGHDT and CDR2 YNNKEL (reference sequence). J gave up 6 bases and V 3 bases, and 18 bases lay outside the gene matches. This sample also appeared in a second study, on yellow fever vaccine responses in identical twins.

This chain uses TRBV3-1 with TRBJ2-4; 9 bases map to TRBD1. The receptor was isolated from a woman in her late teens or twenties in good health. Sequencing was carried out using memory (CD45RO+) T cells sorted from blood. The CDR3 sequence: CASSQRTGDRESGRNIQYF. The CDR3 nucleotides are TGTGCCAGCAGCCAGAGAACCGGGGACAGGGAATCGGGGAGAAACATTCAGTACTTC.